This passage covers 7 T cell receptor beta chains from one sample sequenced in a study of T cell responses to AZD1222 COVID-19 vaccine. Sequenced by immunoSEQ multiplex PCR; TCRdb stores in-frame clones only, minus some. The sample holds about 270,000 clones, 85% to 95% seen once. This specimen was peripheral blood, taken 28 days after the second AZD1222 dose. These receptor sequences come from an adult who received the AZD1222 COVID-19 vaccine.

The chain joins TRBV7-9 to TRBJ2-5; D not certain. Germline assignment: CDR1 SEHNR and CDR2 FQNEAQ (reference sequence). This CDR3 has 13 residues. Trimming left V 4 bases short and J 7 bases short, with 13 bases between. The CDR3 sequence: CASSSSADGTQYF. The CDR3 DNA sequence: TGTGCCAGCAGCTCAAGCGCCGATGGGACCCAGTACTTC.

The V gene is TRBV2, the J gene TRBJ1-1; D remains ambiguous. CDR3 length: 15 residues. Germline assignment: CDR1 SNHLY and CDR2 FYNNEI. With 1 base removed from V and 0 bases from J, the gap between germline ends came to 9 bases. CDR3 DNA: TGTGCCAGCAGTGAAGAGGCCAGAATGAACACTGAAGCTTTCTTT. Protein product: CASSEEARMNTEAFF. The variable domain in full, with the rest retrieved from reference TRBV2 and TRBJ1-1, is EPEVTQTPSHQVTQMGQEVILRCVPISNHLYFYWYRQILGQKVEFLVSFYNNEISEKSEIFDDQFSVERPDGSNFTLKIRSTKLEDSAMYFCASSEEARMNTEAFFGQGTRLTVV.

V is TRBV9 and J is TRBJ2-5, with D possibly matching TRBD2 (5 bases). Germline CDR1 and CDR2: SGDLS and YYNGEE. The CDR3 totals 14 residues. The V and J ends lost 3 bases and 1 base respectively, with 10 bases between them. In DNA, the CDR3 is TGTGCCAGCAGCGCATTAGCGTCCCAAGAGACCCAGTACTTC. The encoded protein is CASSALASQETQYF.

The chain joins TRBV2 to TRBJ2-7; perhaps TRBD1 as D (5 bases). The CDR3 length is 14 residues. Germline V gene sequence: CDR1 SNHLY, CDR2 FYNNEI. With 2 bases removed from V and 3 bases from J, the gap between germline ends came to 11 bases. For the CDR3, the DNA is TGTGCCAGCAGTGAACGGCCAAGGGGCTACGAGCAGTACTTC. The encoded protein is CASSERPRGYEQYF.

This chain joins TRBV6-2 or TRBV6-3 and TRBJ2-1, with D perhaps TRBD2 (6 bases). Germline CDR1 and CDR2: MNHEY and SVGEGT. The CDR3 sequence is 15 residues long. V was shortened by 5 bases and J by 0 bases, with 11 bases between the two germline ends. CDR3 bases: TGTGCCAGCAGTCTGACTAGTTCCTCCTACAATGAGCAGTTCTTC. Translating gives CASSLTSSSYNEQFF.

This clone showed up just once. The rearrangement uses TRBV4-3 and TRBJ2-7, with 9 bases fitting TRBD1. This CDR3 comprises 15 residues. Germline V gene lookup returns CDR1 LGHNA and CDR2 YSLEER. V shed 3 bases and J 3 bases; nucleotides not matched to a gene: 6. The CDR3 DNA reads as TGCGCCAGCAGCCAGGGACAGGGCTTGGACTACGAGCAGTACTTC. As protein: CASSQGQGLDYEQYF.

The chain links TRBV28 to TRBJ1-5; D is unclear. This CDR3 spans 17 amino acids. The V gene lost 4 bases and the J gene lost 0 bases, with 16 bases spanning the gap. The germline gives CDR1 MDHEN, CDR2 SYDVKM. The CDR3 DNA reads as TGTGCCAGCAGTTCCCCGGGGAGGGAGTATAGCAATCAGCCCCAGCATTTT. Its translation is CASSSPGREYSNQPQHF.